This TCR beta chain was identified during a study of blood T cell repertoires in COVID-19 (dated by TCRdb to the early 2020s). In terms of the full investigation: The collaborator samples originated in the United States, Italy and Spain and spanned the acute and convalescent phases of COVID-19. The material from the prospective study consisted of cDNA or gDNA derived from T cells, B-cell-depleted T cells, or PBMCs. Deeply sampled blood TCRbeta repertoires from subjects exposed to, actively infected with, or recovered from COVID-19 were included in the dataset. The repertoires were released in a freely available public database intended as a resource for research on the immune response to SARS-CoV-2. The samples were drawn from the first 160 participants of the ongoing ImmuneRACE study and from some 1,300 subjects provided by 6 global collaborators. Sample metadata almost always included a de-identified subject ID, COVID-19 status, age in years and sex. Where available, HLA class I and class II types were taken from metadata supplied by the sample provider and were not determined by assay-based typing. The paper as a whole reports these results and caveats: The amount of clinical and demographic metadata varied by source and participant and was provided uncurated.

Comments on this clone: Its antigen remains undetermined. No much larger clonotype is one base removed from it; base qualities were not supplied.

Collaborating institutions collected whole blood in K2EDTA tubes following their own protocols. Collaborator samples were shipped for TCRbeta analysis as frozen whole blood, isolated PBMCs, or DNA extracted from either sample type. The junction shows trimming of 4 bases on V and 0 bases on J, plus 8 bases between the germline ends. Taken from cysteine to phenylalanine, the CDR3 has 14 residues. The DNA shown is the 42-base CDR3, in frame from base 1. The germline V gene gives CDR1 as SGHTS and CDR2 as YDEGEE. The immunoSEQ Assay, a bias-controlled multiplex PCR, was used to amplify TCRbeta CDR3 regions from genomic DNA. Per the authors' processing: The number of nucleated cells in each sample was estimated from the amplification of reference gene primers within the assay. To quantify the absolute abundance of each unique TCRbeta CDR3 rearrangement, sequence reads were collapsed and filtered. For each sample, productive Simpson clonality was calculated as the square root of Simpson's diversity index over productive rearrangements. TCRdb retrieved this table from immuneACCESS and kept in-frame rearrangements only. Not all clones are present; in checked studies, unresolved V genes account for under half, and no reason is known for the remainder. V, J and clone size are taken as reported in that table, and D and trimming were inferred from the DNA itself. Across this sample there are some 700,000 clones, with about nine tenths seen only once. Jointly, the top ten make up 0.2% to 0.3% of the sample.

The V and J genes are TRBV5-8 and TRBJ2-4; the D gene is not confidently resolved. Sequenced material: peripheral blood. The sequence derives from a woman between 18 and 29 years old with acute or convalescent COVID-19. The DNA sequence follows: TGTGCCAGCAGCCCAAACTCAGCCAAAAACATTCAGTACTTC. This gives the protein CASSPNSAKNIQYF.